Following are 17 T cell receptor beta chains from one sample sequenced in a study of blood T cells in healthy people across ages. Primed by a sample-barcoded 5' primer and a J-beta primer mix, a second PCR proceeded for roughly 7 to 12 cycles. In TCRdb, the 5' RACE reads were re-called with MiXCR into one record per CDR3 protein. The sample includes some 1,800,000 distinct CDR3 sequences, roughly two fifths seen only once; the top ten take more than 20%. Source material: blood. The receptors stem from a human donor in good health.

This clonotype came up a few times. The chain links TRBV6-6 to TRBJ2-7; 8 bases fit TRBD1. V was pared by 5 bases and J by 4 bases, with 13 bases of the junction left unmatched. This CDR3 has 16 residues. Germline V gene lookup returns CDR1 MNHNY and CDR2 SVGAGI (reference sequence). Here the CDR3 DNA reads TGTGCCAGCAGTCAGGACAGGCACAGGGGGACGTACGAGCAGTACTTC. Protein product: CASSQDRHRGTYEQYF.

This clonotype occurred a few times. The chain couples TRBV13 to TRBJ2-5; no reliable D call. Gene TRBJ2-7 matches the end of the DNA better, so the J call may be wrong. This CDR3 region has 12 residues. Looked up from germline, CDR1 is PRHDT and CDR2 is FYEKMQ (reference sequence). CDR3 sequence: CASSLQEDEQYF. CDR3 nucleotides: TGTGCCAGCAGCCTCCAGGAAGACGAGCAGTACTTC.

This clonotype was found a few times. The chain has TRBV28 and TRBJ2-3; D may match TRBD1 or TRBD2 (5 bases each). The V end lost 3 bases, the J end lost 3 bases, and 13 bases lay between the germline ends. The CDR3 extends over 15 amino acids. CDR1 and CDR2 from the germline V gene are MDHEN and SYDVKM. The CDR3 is CASSLGERVTDTQYF. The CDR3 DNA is TGTGCCAGCAGTTTGGGGGAAAGGGTGACAGATACGCAGTATTTT.

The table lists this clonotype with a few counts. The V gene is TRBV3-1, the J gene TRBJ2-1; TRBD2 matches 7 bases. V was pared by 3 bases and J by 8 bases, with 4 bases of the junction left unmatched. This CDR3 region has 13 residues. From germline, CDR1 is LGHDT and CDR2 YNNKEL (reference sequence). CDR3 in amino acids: CASSQGLLHEQFF. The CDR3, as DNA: TGTGCCAGCAGCCAGGGACTACTCCATGAGCAGTTCTTC.

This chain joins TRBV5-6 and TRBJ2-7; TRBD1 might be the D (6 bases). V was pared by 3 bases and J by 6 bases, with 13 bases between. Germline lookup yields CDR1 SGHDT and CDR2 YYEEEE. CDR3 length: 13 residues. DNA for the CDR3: TGTGCCAGCAGCTGGGGACATGAGGGCGAGCAGTACTTC. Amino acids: CASSWGHEGEQYF.

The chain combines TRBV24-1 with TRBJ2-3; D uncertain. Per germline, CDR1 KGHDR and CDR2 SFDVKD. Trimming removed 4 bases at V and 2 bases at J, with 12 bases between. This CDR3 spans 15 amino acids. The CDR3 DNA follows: TGTGCCACCAGTGACAAGGCCTGGCTCACAGATACGCAGTATTTT. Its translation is CATSDKAWLTDTQYF.

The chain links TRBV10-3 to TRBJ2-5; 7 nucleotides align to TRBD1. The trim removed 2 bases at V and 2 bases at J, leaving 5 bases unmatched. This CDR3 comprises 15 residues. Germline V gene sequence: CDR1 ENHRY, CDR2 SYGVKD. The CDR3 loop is CAISEGTEVQETQYF. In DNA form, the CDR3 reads TGTGCCATCAGTGAGGGGACAGAAGTACAAGAGACCCAGTACTTC.

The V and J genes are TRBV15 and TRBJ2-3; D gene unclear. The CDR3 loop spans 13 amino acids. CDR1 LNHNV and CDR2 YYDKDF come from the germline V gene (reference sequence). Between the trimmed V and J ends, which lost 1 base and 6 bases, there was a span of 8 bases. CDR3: CATSRAIADTQYF. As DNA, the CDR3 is TGTGCCACCAGCAGAGCCATTGCCGATACGCAGTATTTT.

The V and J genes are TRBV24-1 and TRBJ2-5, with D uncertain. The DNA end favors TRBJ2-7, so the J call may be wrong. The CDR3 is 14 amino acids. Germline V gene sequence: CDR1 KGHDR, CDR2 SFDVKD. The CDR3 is CATSDPADSYEQYF. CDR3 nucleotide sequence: TGTGCCACCAGTGATCCGGCGGACTCCTACGAGCAGTACTTC.

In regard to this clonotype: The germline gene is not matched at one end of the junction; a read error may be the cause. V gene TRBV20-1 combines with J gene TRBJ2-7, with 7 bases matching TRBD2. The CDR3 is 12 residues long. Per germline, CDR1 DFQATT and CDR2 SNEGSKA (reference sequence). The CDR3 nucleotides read TGCGGTGCCCCCCGGGACTACCCCTTACAGTACTTC. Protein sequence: CGAPRDYPLQYF.

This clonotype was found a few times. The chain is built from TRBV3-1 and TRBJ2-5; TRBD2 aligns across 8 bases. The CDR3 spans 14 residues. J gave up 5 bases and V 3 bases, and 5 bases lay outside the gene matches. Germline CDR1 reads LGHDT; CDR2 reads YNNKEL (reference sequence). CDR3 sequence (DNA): TGTGCCAGCAGCCAGGCGGGACTAGTTGAGACCCAGTACTTC. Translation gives CASSQAGLVETQYF.

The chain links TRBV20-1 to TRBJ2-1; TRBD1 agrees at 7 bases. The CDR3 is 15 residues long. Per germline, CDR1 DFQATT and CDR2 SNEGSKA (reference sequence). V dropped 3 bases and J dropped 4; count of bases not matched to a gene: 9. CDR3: CSASTTGVDYNEQFF. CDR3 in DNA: TGCAGTGCTAGCACCACAGGGGTGGATTACAATGAGCAGTTCTTC.

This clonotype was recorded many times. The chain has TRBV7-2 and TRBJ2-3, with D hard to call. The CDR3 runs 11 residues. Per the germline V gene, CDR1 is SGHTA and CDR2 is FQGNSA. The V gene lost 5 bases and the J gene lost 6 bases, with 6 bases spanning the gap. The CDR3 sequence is CASSAADTQYF. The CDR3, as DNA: TGTGCCAGCAGCGCCGCGGATACGCAGTATTTT.

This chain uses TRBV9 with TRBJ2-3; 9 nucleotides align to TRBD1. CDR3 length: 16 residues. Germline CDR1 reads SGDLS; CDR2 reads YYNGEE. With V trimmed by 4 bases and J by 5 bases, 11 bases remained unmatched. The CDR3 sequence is CASSPRTGEFVDTQYF. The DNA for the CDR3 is TGTGCCAGCAGCCCACGGACAGGGGAATTCGTAGATACGCAGTATTTT.

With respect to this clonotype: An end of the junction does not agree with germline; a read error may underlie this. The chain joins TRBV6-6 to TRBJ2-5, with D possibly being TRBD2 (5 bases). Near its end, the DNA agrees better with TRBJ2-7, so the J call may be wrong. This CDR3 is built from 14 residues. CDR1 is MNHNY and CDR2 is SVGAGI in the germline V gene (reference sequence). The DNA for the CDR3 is TGTGCCAGCAGGTACTCGAAACCGGGGTTCGAGCAGTACTTC. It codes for CASRYSKPGFEQYF.

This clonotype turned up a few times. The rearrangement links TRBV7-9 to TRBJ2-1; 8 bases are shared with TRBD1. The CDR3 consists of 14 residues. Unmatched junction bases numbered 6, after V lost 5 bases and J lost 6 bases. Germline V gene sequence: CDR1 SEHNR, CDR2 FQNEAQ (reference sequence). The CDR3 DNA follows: TGTGCCAGCAGCCTCGTACAGGGGGGCAATGAGCAGTTCTTC. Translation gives CASSLVQGGNEQFF.

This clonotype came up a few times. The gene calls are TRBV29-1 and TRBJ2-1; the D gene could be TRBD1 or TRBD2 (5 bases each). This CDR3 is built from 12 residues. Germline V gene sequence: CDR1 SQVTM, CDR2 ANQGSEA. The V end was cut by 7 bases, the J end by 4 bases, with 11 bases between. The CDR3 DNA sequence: TGCAGCGGAGGGGCCGTATACAATGAGCAGTTCTTC. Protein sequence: CSGGAVYNEQFF.